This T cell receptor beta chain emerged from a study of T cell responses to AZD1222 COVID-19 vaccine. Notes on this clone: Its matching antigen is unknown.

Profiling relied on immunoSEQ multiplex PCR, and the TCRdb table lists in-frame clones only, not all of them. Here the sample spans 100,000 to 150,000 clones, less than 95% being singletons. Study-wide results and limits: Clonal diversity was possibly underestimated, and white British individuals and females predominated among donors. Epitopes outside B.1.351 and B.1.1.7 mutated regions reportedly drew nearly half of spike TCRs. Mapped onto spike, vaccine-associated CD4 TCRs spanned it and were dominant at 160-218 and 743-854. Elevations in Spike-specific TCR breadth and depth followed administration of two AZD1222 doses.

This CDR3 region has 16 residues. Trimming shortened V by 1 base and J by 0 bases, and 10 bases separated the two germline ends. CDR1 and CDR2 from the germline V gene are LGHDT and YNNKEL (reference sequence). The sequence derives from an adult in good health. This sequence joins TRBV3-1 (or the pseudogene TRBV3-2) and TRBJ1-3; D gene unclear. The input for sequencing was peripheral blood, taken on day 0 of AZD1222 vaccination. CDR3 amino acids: CASSQASLISGNTIYF. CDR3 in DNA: TGTGCCAGCAGCCAAGCCAGCCTAATCTCTGGAAACACCATATATTTT.